The 7 T cell receptor beta chains listed next were all sequenced from one sample in a study of siplizumab effects on memory and regulatory T cells. Profiling relied on immunoSEQ multiplex PCR, and the TCRdb table lists in-frame clones only, not all of them. The top ten hold roughly 0.75% of the sample, which has approximately 120,000 clones, just over 90% seen once. The sequencing sample was made of Tregs sorted from blood. These receptors were taken from a human donor in good health.

The gene calls are TRBV5-1 and TRBJ2-7; TRBD1 aligns across 7 bases. The J segment lost 3 bases and the V segment lost 5 bases, leaving 5 bases of the junction unmatched. Germline V lookup: CDR1 SGHRS, CDR2 YFSETQ. The CDR3 has 13 residues. The CDR3 nucleotides read TGCGCCAGCAGGAGGGGGCAACTCTACGAGCAGTACTTC. Translated, it gives CASRRGQLYEQYF.

This chain joins TRBV5-5 and TRBJ1-4; D not certain. The germline V gene encodes CDR1 SGHKS and CDR2 YYEKEE (reference sequence). Trimming cost V 2 bases and J 0 bases, with 8 bases left between them. The CDR3 has 15 residues. The CDR3 DNA sequence: TGTGCCAGCAGCTTCTTGACATCAACTAATGAAAAACTGTTTTTT. Its protein product is CASSFLTSTNEKLFF.

The CDR3 sequence is CASTGETQYF. CDR3 coding DNA: TGTGCCAGTACAGGGGAGACCCAGTACTTC. The chain combines TRBV18 with TRBJ2-5; D might be TRBD1 (6 bases). Germline-derived CDR1 and CDR2 are KGHSH and LQKENI. The CDR3 runs to 10 residues. V dropped 9 bases and J dropped 5 bases, with 7 bases sitting between them.

This chain connects TRBV7-2 to TRBJ1-5; perhaps TRBD1 as D (5 bases). Germline V gene lookup returns CDR1 SGHTA and CDR2 FQGNSA. The CDR3 length is 13 residues. V was clipped by 5 bases and J by 1 base, with 6 bases between them. This CDR3 is CASSRQSNQPQHF. For the CDR3, the DNA is TGTGCCAGCAGCAGACAGAGCAATCAGCCCCAGCATTTT. Together with reference TRBV7-2 and TRBJ1-5, the CDR3 gives the full variable domain: GAGVSQSPSNKVTEKGKDVELRCDPISGHTALYWYRQSLGQGLEFLIYFQGNSAPDKSGLPSDRFSAERTGGSVSTLTIQRTQQEDSAVYLCASSRQSNQPQHFGDGTRLSIL.

The V gene is TRBV5-5, the J gene TRBJ2-7, with D perhaps matching TRBD2 (6 bases). V lost 0 bases, J lost 0 bases, and 10 bases lay in between. The CDR3 runs to 15 residues. The germline gives CDR1 SGHKS, CDR2 YYEKEE (reference sequence). CDR3: CASSLAGGSSYEQYF. The CDR3 DNA reads TGTGCCAGCAGCTTGGCCGGGGGTAGCTCCTACGAGCAGTACTTC.

V usage is TRBV4-2 and J usage is TRBJ2-1; 7 bases are shared with TRBD2. V trimming: 1 base; J trimming: 2 bases; junction bases outside the gene matches: 5. CDR1 LGHNA and CDR2 YNFKEQ come from the germline V gene. CDR3 length equals 16 residues. In DNA form, the CDR3 reads TGTGCCAGCAGCCAAGTCCACCTAGCGGCCTACAATGAGCAGTTCTTC. Its protein is CASSQVHLAAYNEQFF.

For the CDR3, the DNA is TGTGCCAGCAGCTTAGATCAAAGGGGGGTAGAGACCCAGTACTTC. It yields the protein CASSLDQRGVETQYF. The rearrangement uses TRBV11-3 and TRBJ2-5; possibly TRBD1 or TRBD2 for D (6 bases each). The CDR3 is 15 amino acids. From germline, CDR1 is SGHNT and CDR2 YENEEA. With 0 bases removed from V and 4 bases from J, the gap between germline ends came to 12 bases.